This T cell receptor (beta chain) was profiled in a study of vaccination and CD4 T cells after COVID-19. About the study: The BNT162b2 or mRNA-1273 vaccine was given to participants in two doses. The post-COVID sampling time was a median about 98 days after diagnosis, ranging from 35 to 161. Findings and limits, study-wide: Recorded median SARS-CoV-2-reactive clonotype numbers increased from roughly 19 to 38 without reaching significance.

Documented treatment: roughly 11-day PBMC culture with coronavirus spike peptide pools or control peptides (ViraFEST assay). V dropped 2 bases and J dropped 15; count of bases not matched to a gene: 8. CDR1 and CDR2 from the germline V gene are KGHSH and LQKENI. The CDR3 is made up of 13 amino acids. To note about this clonotype: The antigen is undetermined.

Cultured CD4+ T cells had their DNA profiled by the Oncomine TCR Beta short-read assay. TCRdb recomputed calls from the PCR reads with MiXCR, one row per CDR3 protein. The repertoire holds more than 13,000 distinct CDR3 sequences, with 24% as singletons. The V gene is TRBV18, the J gene TRBJ2-4, with 9 bases identical to TRBD2. This specimen consisted of CD4+ T cells from blood, cultured in vitro, obtained after SARS-CoV-2 vaccination. The sequence was collected from a human donor who had recovered from COVID-19. The CDR3: CASSPEPAGGGYF. CDR3 DNA sequence: TGTGCCAGCTCACCAGAGCCAGCGGGGGGCGGGTACTTC.